Listed here are 15 T cell receptor beta chains from one sample, sequenced in a study of blood T cell repertoires in COVID-19. Using immunoSEQ multiplex PCR, the repertoire was profiled, and TCRdb retains in-frame clones only, with some absent. This sample yields under 350,000 clones, of which 70% to 90% are seen a single time; less than 4.5% belongs to the top ten. Specimen: PBMCs or T cells enriched from blood (not recorded which). These receptors all come from a man aged 25 to 40 who had recovered from COVID-19.

The V gene is TRBV7-8, the J gene TRBJ1-1; TRBD1 might be the D (5 bases). The CDR3 is 13 residues long. V lost 0 bases, J lost 7 bases, and 9 bases lay in between. CDR1 and CDR2 (germline): SGHVS, FQNEAQ. The CDR3 region is CASSLAGADEAFF. CDR3 nucleotide sequence: TGTGCCAGCAGCTTAGCAGGGGCGGATGAAGCTTTCTTT.

This chain connects TRBV6-5 to TRBJ2-7; perhaps TRBD1 as D (6 bases). V was shortened by 7 bases and J by 3 bases, with 19 bases between the two germline ends. The CDR3 has 15 amino acids. The V gene's germline CDR1 is MNHEY and CDR2 SVGAGI. This CDR3 reads CASTITTGNYYEQYF. CDR3 sequence (DNA): TGTGCCAGCACCATAACGACAGGAAATTACTACGAGCAGTACTTC.

This chain links TRBV10-2 with TRBJ1-2; D may be TRBD1 (6 bases). The CDR3 sequence is 14 residues long. Germline V CDR1 and CDR2: WSHSY, SAAADI. Trimming removed 2 bases from V and 6 bases from J, with 13 bases in between. The CDR3: CASSEGRGMDGYTF. DNA of the CDR3: TGCGCCAGCAGTGAGGGCAGGGGTATGGATGGCTACACCTTC.

The chain uses TRBV9 and TRBJ1-2; D is unclear. The length of the CDR3 is 13 residues. The V end was cut by 5 bases, the J end by 3 bases, with 11 bases between. Germline CDR1 is SGDLS and CDR2 is YYNGEE. The CDR3 protein is CASRSTVHYGYTF. The CDR3 coding sequence is TGTGCCAGCAGGTCCACAGTTCACTATGGCTACACCTTC.

This chain uses TRBV20-1 with TRBJ2-2; D may be TRBD1 (5 bases). Trimming shortened V by 3 bases and J by 5 bases, and 13 bases separated the two germline ends. The CDR3 is 14 residues long. Germline V gene sequence: CDR1 DFQATT, CDR2 SNEGSKA (reference sequence). DNA for the CDR3: TGCAGTGCTAGTGCTCCAGGGTATACCGGGGAGCTGTTTTTT. Translating it yields CSASAPGYTGELFF.

This clone was seen a handful of times. This chain joins TRBV18 and TRBJ1-6; 9 bases map to TRBD1. After removal of 4 bases from V and 14 bases from J, the junction contained 9 bases not matched to a gene. Germline CDR1 is KGHSH and CDR2 is LQKENI. CDR3 length: 14 amino acids. CDR3 bases: TGTGCCAGCTCACTAGACAGGGGGGTCGGATCCCTCCACTTT. Its protein is CASSLDRGVGSLHF.

The count of this clone is one. The V call is TRBV19, the J call TRBJ2-7; TRBD2 aligns across 7 bases. Germline V lookup: CDR1 LNHDA, CDR2 SQIVND (reference sequence). This CDR3 region has 14 residues. Unmatched junction bases numbered 3, after V lost 3 bases and J lost 1 base. The CDR3 protein is CASSIGRGSYEQYF. CDR3 DNA: TGTGCCAGTAGTATTGGGCGGGGGTCCTACGAGCAGTACTTC.

This sequence joins TRBV7-9 and TRBJ2-5, with 9 bases fitting TRBD2. Germline assignment: CDR1 SEHNR and CDR2 FQNEAQ (reference sequence). V lost 6 bases and J lost 3; bases outside the gene matches: 2. The CDR3 runs 13 residues. The CDR3, as DNA: TGTGCCAGCAGTATAGCGGGGGAAGAGACCCAGTACTTC. As protein: CASSIAGEETQYF.

A few counts support this clone. The CDR3 region has the DNA TGCGCCAGCAGCTTGGATTACGGCGGCGTCTATGGCTACACCTTC. The encoded protein is CASSLDYGGVYGYTF. This chain links TRBV5-1 with TRBJ1-2; no clear D gene. V lost 0 bases and J lost 4, with 13 bases in between. Per germline, CDR1 SGHRS and CDR2 YFSETQ. The CDR3 length is 15 residues.

The J gene is TRBJ1-1, the V gene TRBV7-9, with D perhaps matching TRBD1 (5 bases). V gave up 5 bases and J gave up 11 bases, with 18 bases separating them. Germline values: CDR1 SEHNR, CDR2 FQNEAQ (reference sequence). The CDR3 spans 13 residues. The CDR3 sequence is CASSIGAQGGAFF. The CDR3 nucleotides read TGTGCCAGCAGCATCGGAGCGCAGGGCGGCGCTTTCTTT.

The chain is built from TRBV11-3 and TRBJ2-2; possibly TRBD1 for D (6 bases). This CDR3 is 16 amino acids long. Trimming stripped 3 bases from V and 4 bases from J, with 15 bases between. In germline, CDR1 is SGHNT, CDR2 YENEEA. The CDR3 sequence is CASSLLLGATTGELFF. The DNA of the CDR3 is TGTGCCAGCAGCTTGTTGTTGGGGGCCACCACCGGGGAGCTGTTTTTT.

The gene calls are TRBV11-3 and TRBJ2-1; 14 bases line up with TRBD2. Trimming cost V 0 bases and J 9 bases; bases outside gene matches: 4. The CDR3 sequence is 16 residues long. Germline V CDR1 and CDR2: SGHNT, YENEEA. The CDR3 here is CASSLDGLAGGGEQFF. The CDR3 region has the DNA TGTGCCAGCAGCTTAGACGGACTAGCGGGGGGAGGTGAGCAGTTCTTC.

The genes are TRBV28 and TRBJ1-1; 10 bases are shared with TRBD1. There are 14 residues in the CDR3. In germline, CDR1 is MDHEN, CDR2 SYDVKM. Unmatched junction bases numbered 2, after V lost 6 bases and J lost 1 base. CDR3 DNA: TGTGCCAGCAGCCGGGACAGGGGGAACACTGAAGCTTTCTTT. It is translated as CASSRDRGNTEAFF.

The chain couples TRBV19 to TRBJ2-3; TRBD2 agrees at 11 bases. CDR1 is LNHDA, CDR2 SQIVND, per germline (reference sequence). V was pared by 5 bases and J by 6 bases, with 19 bases of the junction left unmatched. CDR3 size: 19 residues. For the CDR3, the DNA is TGTGCCAGTAGTGGGGGACTACTAGCGGGAGCCGGTACCGAGGATACGCAGTATTTT. As protein: CASSGGLLAGAGTEDTQYF.

V usage is TRBV7-6 and J usage is TRBJ1-1, with D perhaps TRBD1 (6 bases). CDR1 and CDR2 (germline): SGHVS, FNYEAQ. This CDR3 has 15 residues. Trimming shortened V by 5 bases and J by 4 bases, and 17 bases separated the two germline ends. DNA of the CDR3: TGTGCCAGCAGCCCCCTTATATTCAGGGGCACTGAAGCTTTCTTT. As protein: CASSPLIFRGTEAFF.